This T cell receptor beta chain was recorded in a study of blood T cells in healthy people across ages. For the second PCR, which ran for roughly 6 to 12 cycles, a sample-barcoded 5' primer and a J-beta primer mix were used. TCRdb analysed the 5' RACE reads with MiXCR anew, one entry per CDR3 protein. The sample carries about 1.6 million distinct CDR3 sequences, 30% to 40% recorded once. Donors gave roughly 10 milliliters of peripheral blood apiece. Note on this clonotype: The junction departs from germline at one end; a sequencing error may be responsible.

Germline V gene lookup returns CDR1 SGHTA and CDR2 FQGTGA. This CDR3 region has 13 residues. V and J are TRBV7-3 and TRBJ2-5, with 7 bases aligning to TRBD2. The specimen was blood. This sequence originates from a woman in her 30s in good health. The CDR3 loop reads CVSSSGLSGTQYF. The CDR3 bases are TGTGTCAGCAGCTCGGGACTATCGGGGACCCAGTACTTC.